These T cell receptor beta chains were read from a single sample in a study of shared clonotypes between healthy human individuals. The assay was immunoSEQ multiplex PCR, and TCRdb's table has in-frame clones only and misses some. Altogether roughly 2.4 million clones are present, around 95% being singletons, with the ten largest covering roughly 0.13%. Input material: naive CD4+ T cells sorted from blood. These TCRs come from a man aged 18 to 35 in good health. Both conserved end residues are part of each CDR3. Fields, in order: V gene, D gene, clone size, J gene, CDR3 length, CDR3 DNA, CDR3 protein. A D gene is named only where the DNA matches it firmly. Some rows mark clone size as missing; the rest say once, few, many or name a class of expanded clone.

v_gene: TRBV10-3; d_gene: NA; abundance: NA; j_gene: TRBJ2-2; len: 12; CDR3nt: TGTGCCATCACCCCAGGGTCCGGGGAGCTGTTTTTT; CDR3aa: CAITPGSGELFF
v_gene: TRBV10-2; d_gene: NA; abundance: NA; j_gene: TRBJ1-2; len: 13; CDR3nt: TGCGCCAGCATGAGAGGGGTGGACTATGGCTACACCTTC; CDR3aa: CASMRGVDYGYTF
v_gene: TRBV6-5; d_gene: TRBD1; abundance: few; j_gene: TRBJ1-3; len: 13; CDR3nt: TGTGCCAGCCGACAGGGAGGTGGAAACACCATATATTTT; CDR3aa: CASRQGGGNTIYF
v_gene: TRBV5-6; d_gene: TRBD1; abundance: NA; j_gene: TRBJ1-4; len: 14; CDR3nt: TGTGCCAGCAGTCAAGAGCCGGGACAGGAAAAACTGTTTTTT; CDR3aa: CASSQEPGQEKLFF
v_gene: TRBV13; d_gene: TRBD1; abundance: NA; j_gene: TRBJ2-7; len: 13; CDR3nt: TGTGCCAGCAGCCGGACAGGGAGCCACGAGCAGTACTTC; CDR3aa: CASSRTGSHEQYF
v_gene: TRBV5-8; d_gene: TRBD2; abundance: NA; j_gene: TRBJ2-1; len: 13; CDR3nt: TGTGCCAGCCGGGGGGGCCCAGGAAATGAGCAGTTCTTC; CDR3aa: CASRGGPGNEQFF
v_gene: TRBV30; d_gene: NA; abundance: NA; j_gene: TRBJ2-7; len: 14; CDR3nt: TGTGCCTGGAGTGTAACGGTCCTTAAGGGCGAGCAGTACTTC; CDR3aa: CAWSVTVLKGEQYF
v_gene: TRBV21-1; d_gene: NA; abundance: NA; j_gene: TRBJ2-5; len: 14; CDR3nt: TGTGCCAGCAGCAAAAGGGAGTTGGGTGAGACCCAGTACTTC; CDR3aa: CASSKRELGETQYF
v_gene: TRBV7-9; d_gene: NA; abundance: NA; j_gene: TRBJ2-5; len: 12; CDR3nt: TGTGCCAGCAGCTCCTCGTCGGATTCCCAGTACTTC; CDR3aa: CASSSSSDSQYF
v_gene: TRBV7-9; d_gene: NA; abundance: NA; j_gene: TRBJ1-6; len: 14; CDR3nt: TGTGCCAGCAGCTTATCCCTTAGAACCTCACCCCTCCACTTT; CDR3aa: CASSLSLRTSPLHF
v_gene: TRBV27; d_gene: NA; abundance: NA; j_gene: TRBJ2-1; len: 14; CDR3nt: TGTGCCAGCAGTTTGGAGCAAATAGGCAATGAGCAGTTCTTC; CDR3aa: CASSLEQIGNEQFF
v_gene: TRBV5-4; d_gene: TRBD1; abundance: NA; j_gene: TRBJ1-2; len: 15; CDR3nt: TGTGCCAGCAGCTTGTCTGGGACAGGGGAATATGGCTACACCTTC; CDR3aa: CASSLSGTGEYGYTF
v_gene: TRBV6-5; d_gene: NA; abundance: NA; j_gene: TRBJ2-5; len: 14; CDR3nt: TGTGCCAGCAGTCTGTCCCGGTACCAAGAGACCCAGTACTTC; CDR3aa: CASSLSRYQETQYF
v_gene: TRBV18; d_gene: NA; abundance: NA; j_gene: TRBJ2-2; len: 14; CDR3nt: TGTGCCAGCTCACCACAGGGATTCACCGGGGAGCTGTTTTTT; CDR3aa: CASSPQGFTGELFF